The present entry profiles one T cell receptor (beta chain) with its context. This record comes from a study of monozygotic twins with inflammatory bowel disease. TCRdb re-called the 5' RACE reads; every CDR3 protein appears as one record, without DNA. The sample data list about 380,000 distinct CDR3 sequences. Sequenced: blood. This TCR was recovered from a human donor with ulcerative colitis or Crohn's disease, or a healthy co-twin of an affected twin (not recorded which).

This CDR3 is CATSDPVPNEQFF. The genes are TRBV24-1 and TRBJ2-1. There are 13 residues in the CDR3. Germline CDR1 and CDR2: KGHDR and SFDVKD.